Presented here are 18 T cell receptor beta chains from one specimen sequenced in a study of T cell clonotyping in hematopoietic cell transplantation. The method was immunoSEQ multiplex PCR; TCRdb's version includes in-frame clones alone and lacks a portion of them. In the table there are 15,000 to 20,000 clones, about 85% of which are singletons. The sequencing here drew on PBMCs, taken 100 days after allogeneic stem cell transplant. The receptors originated from a male patient aged 60 to 75 who had an allogeneic stem cell transplant from a related donor, so the T cells may come from the graft donor. Some clones in this sample may be carry-over from other donors' samples.

The chain carries TRBV11-1 and TRBJ1-1, with TRBD1 as a possible D gene (5 bases). V gave up 6 bases and J gave up 0 bases, with 17 bases separating them. Germline-derived CDR1 and CDR2 are SGHAT and FQDESV (reference sequence). This CDR3 has 16 amino acids. CDR3 residues: CASSHTRTRMNTEAFF. Here the CDR3 DNA reads TGTGCCAGCAGTCATACTCGGACACGGATGAACACTGAAGCTTTCTTT.

The chain has TRBV6-1 and TRBJ1-2, with 9 bases lining up with TRBD1. This CDR3 has 15 amino acids. V was clipped by 2 bases and J by 4 bases; unmatched bases: 5. Germline assignment: CDR1 MNHNS and CDR2 SASEGT. The DNA for the CDR3 is TGTGCCAGCAGTGAACACAGGGGGCTCGGCTATGGCTACACCTTC. This sequence encodes CASSEHRGLGYGYTF.

The chain is built from TRBV19 and TRBJ1-1, with 8 positions matching TRBD1. This CDR3 comprises 15 residues. Trimming took 2 bases from V and 4 from J; bases not matched to a gene: 6. Germline CDR1 is LNHDA and CDR2 is SQIVND (reference sequence). The CDR3 protein is CASSITGTGRTEAFF. In DNA form, the CDR3 reads TGTGCCAGTAGTATAACGGGGACAGGACGCACTGAAGCTTTCTTT.

The chain carries TRBV11-1 and TRBJ2-1; D is ambiguous. Germline CDR1 and CDR2: SGHAT and FQDESV (reference sequence). The CDR3 has 13 amino acids. Trimming shortened V by 2 bases and J by 7 bases, and 9 bases separated the two germline ends. CDR3 nucleotides: TGTGCCAGCAGCTTAAACCGAAAGAATGAGCAGTTCTTC. This gives the protein CASSLNRKNEQFF.

This chain uses TRBV13 with TRBJ1-1; D is possibly TRBD1 (5 bases). Looked up from germline, CDR1 is PRHDT and CDR2 is FYEKMQ (reference sequence). This CDR3 has 13 residues. With 3 bases removed from V and 4 bases from J, the gap between germline ends came to 9 bases. This CDR3 reads CASSFQGFTEAFF. CDR3 DNA sequence: TGTGCCAGCAGCTTTCAGGGTTTCACTGAAGCTTTCTTT.

This clone was observed a handful of times. The gene calls are TRBV5-4 and TRBJ2-2; D is unclear. The V and J ends lost 0 bases and 4 bases respectively, with 4 bases between them. In germline, CDR1 is SGHNT, CDR2 YYREEE (reference sequence). There are 13 residues in the CDR3. The CDR3 loop is CASSLGGTGELFF. CDR3 DNA sequence: TGTGCCAGCAGCTTGGGTGGCACCGGGGAGCTGTTTTTT.

The CDR3 loop reads CASSLVGNTEAFF. Written as DNA, the CDR3 is TGTGCCAGCAGCTTAGTCGGGAACACTGAAGCTTTCTTT. J is TRBJ1-1 and V is TRBV7-6; D not resolved. CDR1 and CDR2 (germline): SGHVS, FNYEAQ. The CDR3 runs 13 residues. Trimming took off 1 base at V and 1 base at J, with 4 bases between the two ends.

The V gene is TRBV6-1, the J gene TRBJ2-7; D perhaps matches TRBD1 (5 bases). Trimming took 0 bases from V and 2 from J, leaving 11 bases between them. The CDR3 has 15 amino acids. Germline CDR1 is MNHNS and CDR2 is SASEGT. CDR3 coding DNA: TGTGCCAGCAGTGAAGCGGGCAGGGTTCCCTACGAGCAGTACTTC. It codes for CASSEAGRVPYEQYF.

This sequence joins TRBV10-3 and TRBJ2-3, with TRBD2 identical over 7 bases. The CDR3 spans 15 residues. Germline V gene lookup returns CDR1 ENHRY and CDR2 SYGVKD. With 8 bases clipped from V and 2 bases from J, the junction kept 10 bases outside the gene matches. CDR3 bases: TGTGCCATCTCCCGGGGTGCGGGAGACACAGATACGCAGTATTTT. It encodes CAISRGAGDTDTQYF.

The rearrangement joins TRBV5-1 to TRBJ2-7, with D tentatively TRBD1 or TRBD2 (5 bases each). The CDR3 is 16 residues long. The V end was cut by 4 bases, the J end by 5 bases, with 22 bases between. Germline assignment: CDR1 SGHRS and CDR2 YFSETQ. This CDR3 is CASSLVTGTEDHEQYF. The CDR3, as DNA: TGCGCCAGCAGCCTGGTCACCGGGACGGAGGACCACGAGCAGTACTTC.

The chain uses TRBV5-1 and TRBJ2-7, with 9 bases aligning to TRBD1. The length of the CDR3 is 14 residues. J lost 3 bases, V lost 0 bases, and 1 base had no gene match. Germline CDR1 is SGHRS and CDR2 is YFSETQ. The CDR3, as DNA: TGCGCCAGCAGCTTGGAGACAGGGGGCTACGAGCAGTACTTC. Translating it yields CASSLETGGYEQYF.

The chain carries TRBV11-2 and TRBJ2-5; D is unclear. This CDR3 comprises 13 residues. Germline CDR1 SGHAT, CDR2 FQNNGV. V was shortened by 4 bases and J by 5 bases, with 11 bases between the two germline ends. The CDR3 here is CASSSGHAETQYF. CDR3 nucleotide sequence: TGTGCCAGCAGCTCGGGTCATGCGGAGACCCAGTACTTC.

The chain combines TRBV28 with TRBJ1-5; a possible D gene is TRBD1 (6 bases). V was pared by 7 bases and J by 5 bases, with 18 bases between. CDR1 and CDR2 (germline): MDHEN, SYDVKM. The CDR3 spans 15 residues. CDR3 sequence: CASTFSGASDQPQHF. The CDR3 DNA reads TGTGCCAGCACTTTCTCGGGGGCTTCGGATCAGCCCCAGCATTTT.

The V call is TRBV19, the J call TRBJ1-1, with D hard to call. Per the germline V gene, CDR1 is LNHDA and CDR2 is SQIVND (reference sequence). V dropped 4 bases and J dropped 7 bases, with 13 bases sitting between them. The CDR3 sequence is 13 residues long. CDR3 nucleotide sequence: TGTGCCAGTAGTAAAACACGCGGTTATGAAGCTTTCTTT. Amino acid sequence: CASSKTRGYEAFF.

The chain joins TRBV19 to TRBJ1-4, with 7 bases fitting TRBD1. Germline CDR1 and CDR2: LNHDA and SQIVND (reference sequence). The CDR3 has 15 residues. V shed 8 bases and J 8 bases; nucleotides not matched to a gene: 14. This CDR3 reads CASRRIDRDHEKLFF. The CDR3 DNA reads TGTGCCAGTCGCCGAATCGACAGGGATCACGAAAAACTGTTTTTT. The whole variable domain, remainder taken from reference TRBV19 and TRBJ1-4, is DGGITQSPKYLFRKEGQNVTLSCEQNLNHDAMYWYRQDPGQGLRLIYYSQIVNDFQKGDIAEGYSVSREKKESFPLTVTSAQKNPTAFYLCASRRIDRDHEKLFFGSGTQLSVL.

This clone was observed a single time. This sequence joins TRBV19 and TRBJ2-2, with D perhaps matching TRBD2 (7 bases). Trimming took 6 bases from V and 4 from J, leaving 18 bases between them. This CDR3 is built from 16 residues. Germline-derived CDR1 and CDR2 are LNHDA and SQIVND (reference sequence). CDR3 nucleotides: TGTGCCAGTAGAAACCCCGGGGGGCAGGGCACCGGGGAGCTGTTTTTT. The encoded protein is CASRNPGGQGTGELFF.

This chain joins TRBV10-3 and TRBJ1-2; TRBD1 matches at 10 bases. This CDR3 has 16 amino acids. Germline V gene sequence: CDR1 ENHRY, CDR2 SYGVKD. The ends lost 0 bases at V and 5 bases at J; junction bases unmatched: 6. The DNA of the CDR3 is TGTGCCATCAGTGAGTCGATAGGGACAGGGGAATATGGCTACACCTTC. It codes for CAISESIGTGEYGYTF.

The chain joins TRBV29-1 to TRBJ1-1, with D possibly TRBD1 on 5 matching bases. This CDR3 region has 13 residues. In germline, CDR1 is SQVTM, CDR2 ANQGSEA. The V end lost 1 base, the J end lost 4 bases, and 10 bases lay between the germline ends. CDR3 protein: CSVEGGIITEAFF. The DNA of the CDR3 is TGCAGCGTTGAAGGGGGGATTATCACTGAAGCTTTCTTT. Drawing the rest from reference TRBV29-1 and TRBJ1-1, the complete variable domain is SAVISQKPSRDICQRGTSLTIQCQVDSQVTMMFWYRQQPGQSLTLIATANQGSEATYESGFVIDKFPISRPNLTFSTLTVSNMSPEDSSIYLCSVEGGIITEAFFGQGTRLTVV.